Below, 28 T cell receptor beta chains from the same sample are listed, as sequenced in a study of Ad26.COV2.S vaccination and SARS-CoV-2 variants. Treatment reported: some 20 received Ad26.COV2.S at low or high dose, single or two shots; roughly 5 received placebo; per-sample allocation not given. Sampling occurred on day 63 after the first vaccine or placebo injection. The method was immunoSEQ multiplex PCR; TCRdb's version includes in-frame clones alone and lacks a portion of them. The profile shows under 550,000 clones, around 89% of them singletons. The material was peripheral blood, obtained in a trial of Ad26.COV2.S vaccine versus placebo. Receptors were obtained from a person aged 18-60 years who received the Ad26.COV2.S COVID-19 vaccine or a placebo.

The chain joins TRBV4-1 to TRBJ1-1; D possibly corresponds to TRBD1 (6 bases). Germline V gene data show CDR1 as MGHRA and CDR2 as YSYEKL. The CDR3 has 16 residues. Trimming pared 1 base from V and 5 bases from J, leaving 17 bases between. The CDR3 sequence: CASSQVGRATGTEAFF. CDR3 DNA: TGCGCCAGCAGCCAAGTCGGCAGGGCAACAGGGACTGAAGCTTTCTTT.

The rearrangement joins TRBV10-3 to TRBJ1-1; tentatively, D is TRBD1 (6 bases). Germline CDR1 and CDR2: ENHRY and SYGVKD. The V and J ends lost 2 bases and 0 bases respectively, with 10 bases between them. This CDR3 has 15 amino acids. CDR3 residues: CAISERGMMNTEAFF. The CDR3 DNA reads as TGTGCCATCAGTGAGAGGGGGATGATGAACACTGAAGCTTTCTTT.

The chain employs TRBV4-2 and TRBJ2-7; no clear D. V dropped 1 base and J dropped 5 bases, with 18 bases sitting between them. Germline CDR1 is LGHNA and CDR2 is YNFKEQ. The CDR3 length is 16 residues. In nucleotides, the CDR3 is TGTGCCAGCAGCCAAGTCCTCGGCAGATTCATCCACGAGCAGTACTTC. It encodes CASSQVLGRFIHEQYF.

The chain recombines TRBV28 with TRBJ1-1; 7 nucleotides line up with TRBD1. Germline CDR1 and CDR2: MDHEN and SYDVKM. The CDR3 extends over 16 amino acids. J gave up 3 bases and V 6 bases, and 13 bases lay outside the gene matches. CDR3 region: CASSPTGVGWYTEAFF. CDR3 in DNA: TGTGCCAGCAGCCCCACAGGGGTAGGTTGGTACACTGAAGCTTTCTTT.

The CDR3 sequence is CASSHPLAGGNNEQFF. In DNA, the CDR3 is TGCGCCAGCAGCCATCCCTTAGCGGGGGGGAACAATGAGCAGTTCTTC. The V call is TRBV4-1, the J call TRBJ2-1; TRBD2 matches 11 bases. Germline V CDR1 and CDR2: MGHRA, YSYEKL. The CDR3 is 16 residues long. V dropped 3 bases and J dropped 5; count of bases not matched to a gene: 6.

This sequence joins TRBV11-2 and TRBJ2-7; D possibly uses TRBD1 or TRBD2 (5 bases each). The ends were cut back, 3 bases at V and 1 base at J, with 16 bases in the middle. The germline gives CDR1 SGHAT, CDR2 FQNNGV. The CDR3 loop spans 16 amino acids. The CDR3 DNA reads as TGTGCCAGCAGCTTGCAGGGAGCACAACTTTCCTACGAGCAGTACTTC. Amino acid sequence: CASSLQGAQLSYEQYF.

This chain links TRBV29-1 with TRBJ2-3; no firm D call. This CDR3 has 12 residues. Deletions cut 4 bases from V and 6 bases from J, with 11 bases between. CDR1 is SQVTM and CDR2 is ANQGSEA in the germline V gene. In DNA, the CDR3 is TGCAGCGTTGGCTCTGCGAGGGATACGCAGTATTTT. This codes for CSVGSARDTQYF.

The chain combines TRBV30 with TRBJ1-6; no firm D call. The CDR3 has 16 residues. With 1 base removed from V and 6 bases from J, the gap between germline ends came to 16 bases. The germline gives CDR1 GTSNPN, CDR2 SVGIG (reference sequence). Here the CDR3 reads CAWSAGYHDRNSPLHF. As DNA, the CDR3 is TGTGCCTGGAGTGCGGGCTACCACGACCGTAATTCACCCCTCCACTTT.

This chain joins TRBV30 and TRBJ1-1; 7 bases map to TRBD1. Per germline, CDR1 GTSNPN and CDR2 SVGIG (reference sequence). Unmatched junction bases numbered 8, after V lost 0 bases and J lost 4 bases. The CDR3 is made up of 15 amino acids. The CDR3 spells CAWSVDRVGGTEAFF. CDR3 nucleotide sequence: TGTGCCTGGAGTGTAGACAGGGTAGGTGGCACTGAAGCTTTCTTT.

The J gene is TRBJ2-3, the V gene TRBV27; 9 nucleotides align to TRBD1. This CDR3 has 15 amino acids. Trimming took 7 bases from V and 4 from J; bases not matched to a gene: 9. Per germline, CDR1 MNHEY and CDR2 SMNVEV (reference sequence). The CDR3 DNA is TGTGCCAGCACCGCCGGGACAGGGATTCCAGATACGCAGTATTTT. Protein sequence: CASTAGTGIPDTQYF.

The V gene is TRBV10-1, the J gene TRBJ1-4, with D perhaps matching TRBD1 (5 bases). The CDR3 extends over 17 amino acids. Trimming cost V 8 bases and J 1 base, with 20 bases left between them. Germline CDR1 is WNHNN and CDR2 is SYGVQD (reference sequence). The DNA for the CDR3 is TGCGCCAGCCCCCCGTCCAGGGCCGTTGTAACTAATGAAAAACTGTTTTTT. Encoded protein: CASPPSRAVVTNEKLFF.

This clone was seen only once. The chain combines TRBV28 with TRBJ2-6, with 7 bases identical to TRBD2. V shed 3 bases, J shed 0 bases, and the junction held 14 bases outside the gene matches. The CDR3 loop spans 20 amino acids. The V gene's germline CDR1 is MDHEN and CDR2 SYDVKM. The CDR3 spells CASSFGGKVRLASGANVLTF. In DNA, the CDR3 is TGTGCCAGCAGTTTCGGGGGGAAGGTTCGACTAGCCTCTGGGGCCAACGTCCTGACTTTC.

This clone was counted a few times. The chain has TRBV6-1 and TRBJ2-7, with TRBD1 matching 7 bases. V shed 2 bases and J 2 bases; nucleotides not matched to a gene: 3. Germline lookup yields CDR1 MNHNS and CDR2 SASEGT. The CDR3 is made up of 14 amino acids. CDR3 bases: TGTGCCAGCAGTGAAAACAGGGGCCCCTACGAGCAGTACTTC. Translation: CASSENRGPYEQYF.

V and J are TRBV28 and TRBJ2-7, with TRBD1 matching over 10 bases. Germline CDR1 is MDHEN and CDR2 is SYDVKM. The J segment lost 4 bases and the V segment lost 3 bases, leaving 3 bases of the junction unmatched. The CDR3 extends over 14 amino acids. This chain's CDR3 is CASSFRTGGYEQYF. For the CDR3, the DNA is TGTGCCAGCAGTTTCCGGACAGGGGGGTACGAGCAGTACTTC.

The gene calls are TRBV10-3 and TRBJ2-1; the D is unclear. Between the trimmed V and J ends, which lost 3 bases and 3 bases, there was a span of 12 bases. This CDR3 comprises 15 residues. CDR1 is ENHRY and CDR2 is SYGVKD in the germline V gene. In nucleotides, the CDR3 is TGTGCCATCAGTGATGACGCAGAAGGCTACAATGAGCAGTTCTTC. Protein sequence: CAISDDAEGYNEQFF.

The J gene is TRBJ2-7, the V gene TRBV7-6; 8 bases agree with TRBD1. Germline V gene sequence: CDR1 SGHVS, CDR2 FNYEAQ. V trimming: 1 base; J trimming: 6 bases; junction bases outside the gene matches: 5. The CDR3 has 14 amino acids. The CDR3 loop is CASSLGMTGVEQYF. CDR3 coding DNA: TGTGCCAGCAGCTTAGGAATGACAGGGGTCGAGCAGTACTTC.

This clone occurred once. This sequence joins TRBV6-2 or TRBV6-3 and TRBJ2-1; a possible D gene is TRBD2 (5 bases). CDR3 length: 15 amino acids. In germline, CDR1 is MNHEY, CDR2 SVGEGT. The V and J ends lost 6 bases and 0 bases respectively, with 12 bases between them. CDR3: CASSKLLGSYNEQFF. CDR3 in DNA: TGTGCCAGCAGCAAACTACTAGGCTCCTACAATGAGCAGTTCTTC.

The gene calls are TRBV19 and TRBJ1-4; D is uncertain. The germline V gene encodes CDR1 LNHDA and CDR2 SQIVND (reference sequence). The V gene lost 8 bases and the J gene lost 7 bases, with 17 bases spanning the gap. CDR3 length equals 14 residues. In nucleotides, the CDR3 is TGTGCCAGTGGCAAGTTCGGGTCTGGTGAAAAACTGTTTTTT. Protein sequence: CASGKFGSGEKLFF.

The chain combines TRBV6-5 with TRBJ1-1; a possible D gene is TRBD1 (5 bases). Germline V lookup: CDR1 MNHEY, CDR2 SVGAGI. The ends were cut back, 2 bases at V and 4 bases at J, with 14 bases in the middle. The CDR3 is 15 amino acids. CDR3 region: CASSYSGAGTTEAFF. The CDR3 DNA sequence: TGTGCCAGCAGTTACAGCGGGGCAGGGACCACTGAAGCTTTCTTT.

CDR3 nucleotide sequence: TGTGCCAGCAGTTTTCGGGTCAAAAACATTCAGTACTTC. Its translation is CASSFRVKNIQYF. The J gene is TRBJ2-4, the V gene TRBV27; no firm D call. CDR1 and CDR2 (germline): MNHEY, SMNVEV (reference sequence). The CDR3 has 13 residues. V lost 3 bases to trimming and J lost 3 bases, with 6 bases between them.

This clone appeared a single time. V usage is TRBV4-3 and J usage is TRBJ1-5; 9 nucleotides align to TRBD1. V trimming: 0 bases; J trimming: 1 base; junction bases outside the gene matches: 7. The CDR3 has 18 residues. Germline values: CDR1 LGHNA, CDR2 YSLEER. The DNA of the CDR3 is TGCGCCAGCAGCCAAGAAGACCGGGACAGGGAAAGCAATCAGCCCCAGCATTTT. Its protein product is CASSQEDRDRESNQPQHF.

This chain connects TRBV28 to TRBJ2-1; tentative D call: TRBD1 (5 bases). V was pared by 6 bases and J by 4 bases, with 10 bases between. The germline CDR1 and CDR2 sequences are MDHEN and SYDVKM. This CDR3 spans 13 amino acids. The CDR3 reads CASRERQYNEQFF. The CDR3, as DNA: TGTGCCAGCAGAGAAAGACAGTACAATGAGCAGTTCTTC.

This sequence joins TRBV28 and TRBJ1-3, with a tentative D call TRBD1 (6 bases). CDR1 is MDHEN and CDR2 is SYDVKM in the germline V gene. The CDR3 is 15 residues long. The V end was cut by 3 bases, the J end by 2 bases, with 11 bases between. The CDR3 DNA reads as TGTGCCAGCAGTTTCGGAGGGGGGGCTGGAAACACCATATATTTT. Translation: CASSFGGGAGNTIYF.

A single count supports this clone. The chain is built from TRBV5-4 and TRBJ1-2; TRBD1 is a possible D gene (5 bases). CDR3 length equals 13 residues. The V and J ends lost 4 bases and 2 bases respectively, with 9 bases between them. The germline CDR1 and CDR2 sequences are SGHNT and YYREEE (reference sequence). The CDR3 DNA reads TGTGCCAGCAGCAGGGACGTCAACTATGGCTACACCTTC. Translation: CASSRDVNYGYTF.

The rearrangement links TRBV5-6 to TRBJ1-6; D gene ambiguous. CDR3 size: 15 residues. From germline, CDR1 is SGHDT and CDR2 YYEEEE. The V and J ends lost 0 bases and 1 base respectively, with 5 bases between them. CDR3 sequence reads: CASSLGRSYNSPLHF. CDR3 in DNA: TGTGCCAGCAGCTTGGGAAGGTCCTATAATTCACCCCTCCACTTT.

The V call is TRBV7-2, the J call TRBJ1-2, with D unclear. The CDR3 contains 14 residues. The V and J ends lost 1 base and 6 bases respectively, with 12 bases between them. Germline lookup yields CDR1 SGHTA and CDR2 FQGNSA. CDR3 bases: TGTGCCAGCAGCTTAGACTGGGGATCCGATGGCTACACCTTC. Protein product: CASSLDWGSDGYTF.

The chain recombines TRBV5-1 with TRBJ2-7; 10 bases fit TRBD1. Germline V lookup: CDR1 SGHRS, CDR2 YFSETQ. Germline trimming cut 1 base from V and 5 bases from J; bases unmatched to any gene: 15. This CDR3 is built from 18 residues. CDR3 nucleotides: TGCGCCAGCAGCTTGTCTGGGTCGACAGGGGGCATGGGTGACGAGCAGTACTTC. Protein sequence: CASSLSGSTGGMGDEQYF.

The chain links TRBV30 to TRBJ1-2; the match to TRBD1 covers 7 bases. The CDR3 totals 15 residues. The V segment lost 2 bases and the J segment 5 bases; nucleotides outside the gene matches: 11. CDR1 is GTSNPN, CDR2 SVGIG, per germline (reference sequence). Written as DNA, the CDR3 is TGTGCCTGGAGTCCCTTTGGAGGGACAGTATATGGCTACACCTTC. Its protein is CAWSPFGGTVYGYTF.